These 26 T cell receptor beta chains share one sample of origin, sequenced in a study of tumor and adjacent non-tumor tissue in lung cancer. Three rounds of nested PCR, following a modified ARM-PCR protocol, produced the TCRbeta library. One entry per CDR3 protein, called by TCRdb with MiXCR from the multiplex PCR reads. The table includes roughly 75,000 distinct CDR3 sequences, around two thirds detected once. The template was RNA from unsorted bulk tissue. This non-tumor lung sample came from over 3 cm beyond the tumor edge. Sequencing was carried out using distant non-tumor lung tissue. These receptors were obtained from a woman aged 45-59 years with non-small cell lung cancer.

This clonotype was found many times. The chain combines TRBV5-5 with TRBJ2-3, with 10 bases lining up with TRBD2. Losses at the gene ends were 4 bases for V and 3 bases for J; bases not matched to a gene: 14. The germline gives CDR1 SGHKS, CDR2 YYEKEE (reference sequence). This CDR3 region has 18 residues. The CDR3 region is CASSTGLAVSSGTDTQYF. CDR3 in DNA: TGTGCCAGCAGCACCGGACTAGCGGTATCTAGTGGGACAGATACGCAGTATTTT. Full variable domain (missing parts from reference TRBV5-5 and TRBJ2-3): DAGVTQSPTHLIKTRGQQVTLRCSPISGHKSVSWYQQVLGQGPQFIFQYYEKEERGRGNFPDRFSARQFPNYSSELNVNALLLGDSALYLCASSTGLAVSSGTDTQYFGPGTRLTVL.

This clonotype was recorded at least ten times. This chain joins TRBV7-9 and TRBJ2-5; D is possibly TRBD1 (6 bases). This CDR3 contains 14 residues. The germline V gene encodes CDR1 SEHNR and CDR2 FQNEAQ (reference sequence). Trimming left V 5 bases short and J 5 bases short, with 15 bases between. The CDR3, as DNA: TGTGCCAGCAGCAACGGACAGAGTAGGGAGACCCAGTACTTC. Encoded protein: CASSNGQSRETQYF.

About this clonotype: A much larger clone differs from this one at a single base, so this may be a read error. V usage is TRBV12-3 or TRBV12-4 and J usage is TRBJ2-3, with D possibly matching TRBD1 (6 bases). The CDR3 is 15 amino acids. CDR3 nucleotide sequence: TGTGCCAGCAGTCGAAGGGGGTCTGACACAGTTACGCAGTATTTT. It specifies CASSRRGSDTVTQYF.

Points on this clonotype: Likely a read error: the CDR3 ends without its conserved phenylalanine or tryptophan. The chain joins TRBV11-2 to TRBJ2-7; D is perhaps TRBD1 (6 bases). The germline V gene encodes CDR1 SGHAT and CDR2 FQNNGV. This CDR3 comprises 15 residues. The CDR3, as DNA: TGTACCAGCAGCTTAGCACAGGGCGGTGCCTACGAGCAGTACTTA. Its protein product is CTSSLAQGGAYEQYL.

The chain combines TRBV11-2 with TRBJ1-6; TRBD1 might be the D (6 bases). This CDR3 has 18 amino acids. Germline CDR1 reads SGHAT; CDR2 reads FQNNGV. Trimming shortened V by 0 bases and J by 2 bases, and 14 bases separated the two germline ends. CDR3 loop: CASSLDPTGSPYNSPLHF. CDR3 nucleotide sequence: TGTGCCAGCAGCTTAGATCCCACAGGGTCGCCCTATAATTCACCCCTCCACTTT. Drawing the rest from reference TRBV11-2 and TRBJ1-6, the complete variable domain is EAGVAQSPRYKIIEKRQSVAFWCNPISGHATLYWYQQILGQGPKLLIQFQNNGVVDDSQLPKDRFSAERLKGVDSTLKIQPAKLEDSAVYLCASSLDPTGSPYNSPLHFGNGTRLTVT.

On this clonotype itself: A junction boundary mismatches the germline segment, possibly from a read error. The chain carries TRBV24-1 and TRBJ2-1; a weak D match, TRBD2 (6 bases). The germline V gene has CDR1 KGHDR and CDR2 SFDVKD. The CDR3 length is 17 residues. Written as DNA, the CDR3 is TGTGCCACCAGTGACCCTCGGAACGGGAGCTCCTACAATGAGCAGTCCTTC. It codes for CATSDPRNGSSYNEQSF.

This clonotype was counted a few times. This may stem from a read error, because a much larger clone lies one nucleotide away. Since the CDR3 does not end with the conserved phenylalanine or tryptophan, this likely comes from a read error. The V gene is TRBV12-3 or TRBV12-4, the J gene TRBJ2-7; 7 bases fit TRBD2. With 5 bases clipped from V and 2 bases from J, the junction kept 12 bases outside the gene matches. The CDR3 runs to 16 residues. The CDR3 is CASSTTRASGAYEQYL. CDR3 in DNA: TGTGCCAGCAGTACAACTCGGGCTAGCGGCGCCTACGAGCAGTACCTC.

A remark on this clonotype: Here the CDR3 omits its conserved ending phenylalanine or tryptophan, so a read error is the likely source. It is unclear where the CDR3 begins or ends on the DNA, so no DNA is shown, and the CDR3 is as TCRdb lists it. The rearrangement joins TRBV11-2 to TRBJ2-1. Germline-derived CDR1 and CDR2 are SGHAT and FQNNGV. The CDR3 spans 13 amino acids, including both terminal residues. The CDR3 is CANSLGRLPERFL.

To note about this clonotype: This sequence may be a read error, since a much larger clone differs from it by one base. J is TRBJ2-7 and V is TRBV4-1; either TRBD1 or TRBD2 may supply D (5 bases each). The length of the CDR3 is 14 residues. Germline CDR1 and CDR2: MGHRA and YSYEKL. In DNA form, the CDR3 reads TGCGCCAACAGCCAAGGCCGTTTGGGGGACGAGCAGTACTTC. It yields the protein CANSQGRLGDEQYF.

As concerns this clonotype: Sequence at one end of the junction differs from germline and may be a read error. The chain uses TRBV11-1 and TRBJ2-1, with 10 bases identical to TRBD2. This CDR3 region has 14 residues. The germline V gene encodes CDR1 SGHAT and CDR2 FQDESV (reference sequence). The CDR3 DNA reads as TGTGCCAGCAGCCTTAGCGGGAGGAGGCATGAGCACTTCTTC. Its protein is CASSLSGRRHEHFF.

In the case of this clonotype: The conserved phenylalanine or tryptophan is not found at the CDR3 terminus, so this likely reflects a read error. The DNA is omitted, as the CDR3 cannot be located on it reliably, and the CDR3 follows TCRdb's listing. The gene calls are TRBV10-3 and TRBJ1-1; no check of the table's D call, TRBD1, against the DNA was made. Germline lookup yields CDR1 ENHRY and CDR2 SYGVKD. The CDR3 totals 13 residues, both ends included. CDR3 sequence reads: CAISENQGTESFS.

The chain links TRBV28 to TRBJ2-7; no clear D. The germline V gene encodes CDR1 MDHEN and CDR2 SYDVKM. V lost 4 bases and J 7 bases, leaving 20 bases between the germline ends. The CDR3 consists of 15 residues. The CDR3 region is CASSSQPVLSSEQYF. DNA for the CDR3: TGTGCCAGCAGTTCCCAGCCAGTTCTTTCGAGTGAGCAGTACTTC. Looking up the rest from reference TRBV28 and TRBJ2-7 gives the full variable domain: DVKVTQSSRYLVKRTGEKVFLECVQDMDHENMFWYRQDPGLGLRLIYFSYDVKMKEKGDIPEGYSVSREKKERFSLILESASTNQTSMYLCASSSQPVLSSEQYFGPGTRLTVT.

The count of this clonotype is one. At one boundary the junction diverges from the germline segment, which might be a read error. The chain carries TRBV20-1 and TRBJ2-7; no clear D gene. Germline values: CDR1 DFQATT, CDR2 SNEGSKA (reference sequence). The CDR3 is made up of 13 amino acids. The CDR3 sequence: CSVPDTGSYVQYF. As DNA, the CDR3 is TGCAGTGTCCCAGATACGGGCTCCTACGTGCAGTACTTC.

Concerning this clonotype: A much larger clone differs from this one at a single base, so this may be a read error. J is TRBJ1-2 and V is TRBV20-1; maybe TRBD1 (6 bases). The germline V gene has CDR1 DFQATT and CDR2 SNEGSKA (reference sequence). The CDR3 runs to 12 residues. CDR3 protein: CSASQGSYGYSF. CDR3 sequence (DNA): TGCAGTGCTAGCCAGGGGAGTTATGGCTACAGCTTC.

Turning to this clonotype: A much bigger clone sits one base away, suggesting this may be a read error. The V call is TRBV5-4, the J call TRBJ2-7; TRBD2 might be the D (5 bases). Germline assignment: CDR1 SGHNT and CDR2 YYREEE (reference sequence). The CDR3 totals 13 residues. The CDR3 region has the DNA TGTGTCAGCAGCTACGAGGGCTCCTACGAGCAGTACTTC. It specifies CVSSYEGSYEQYF.

Remarks on this clonotype: A read error may explain this, as a much larger clone is one base away. This chain links TRBV29-1 with TRBJ1-1; D perhaps matches TRBD1 (6 bases). Germline-derived CDR1 and CDR2 are SQVTM and ANQGSEA. With 8 bases removed from V and 6 bases from J, the gap between germline ends came to 22 bases. The CDR3 contains 14 residues. The CDR3 sequence is CSFGSGGLVAEAFF. In DNA, the CDR3 is TGCAGCTTTGGTTCCGGGGGGCTGGTCGCTGAAGCTTTCTTT.

This clonotype occurred once. The chain couples TRBV29-1 to TRBJ1-2, with D uncertain. The CDR3 consists of 13 residues. Germline V gene lookup returns CDR1 SQVTM and CDR2 ANQGSEA. V lost 2 bases and J lost 5, with 12 bases in between. The CDR3: CSVECQVRYGYTF. The CDR3 region has the DNA TGCAGCGTTGAATGTCAGGTCCGATATGGCTACACCTTC. Full variable domain (missing parts from reference TRBV29-1 and TRBJ1-2): SAVISQKPSRDICQRGTSLTIQCQVDSQVTMMFWYRQQPGQSLTLIATANQGSEATYESGFVIDKFPISRPNLTFSTLTVSNMSPEDSSIYLCSVECQVRYGYTFGSGTRLTVV.

On this clonotype itself: At one end the junction does not follow the germline gene, possibly because of a read error. This chain uses TRBV7-9 with TRBJ2-5; D may match TRBD1 or TRBD2 (5 bases each). This CDR3 spans 12 amino acids. The germline gives CDR1 SEHNR, CDR2 FQNEAQ (reference sequence). In nucleotides, the CDR3 is TGTGCTAACAGCTTATTGGGGGAGACCCAGAACTTC. This encodes CANSLLGETQNF.

Comment on this clonotype: This may come from a read error, since a much larger clone is one base off. DNA for the CDR3: TGTGCCAGCAATCTAGGGGGAGTGGGGAATGAGCAGTTCTTC. Amino acids: CASNLGGVGNEQFF. V gene TRBV6-6 combines with J gene TRBJ2-1; perhaps TRBD1 as D (6 bases). Germline V gene sequence: CDR1 MNHNY, CDR2 SVGAGI (reference sequence). The CDR3 is 14 residues long. V lost 7 bases and J 7 bases, leaving 17 bases between the germline ends.

As to this clonotype: Given the absence of the conserved phenylalanine or tryptophan at the CDR3 end, a read error is likely. The limits of the CDR3 on the DNA are not certain, so only TCRdb's listed CDR3 is given. The chain uses TRBV6-2 or TRBV6-3 and TRBJ2-3; the D segment call TRBD1 is taken from the table without a DNA check. Germline-derived CDR1 and CDR2 are MNHEY and SVGEGT. The CDR3 is 16 residues long, counting both termini. The CDR3 sequence is CASSQAGTGKGDTQYL.

The V gene is TRBV7-9, the J gene TRBJ1-2, with 11 bases aligning to TRBD1. J lost 8 bases, V lost 3 bases, and 5 bases had no gene match. The CDR3 spans 14 residues. Germline V gene data show CDR1 as SEHNR and CDR2 as FQNEAQ (reference sequence). CDR3 nucleotide sequence: TGTGCCAGCAGCTTCGGACAGGGGGCACGAGGCTACACCTTC. Translated, it gives CASSFGQGARGYTF. Looking up the rest from reference TRBV7-9 and TRBJ1-2 gives the full variable domain: DTGVSQNPRHKITKRGQNVTFRCDPISEHNRLYWYRQTLGQGPEFLTYFQNEAQLEKSRLLSDRFSAERPKGSFSTLEIQRTEQGDSAMYLCASSFGQGARGYTFGSGTRLTVV.

This clonotype occurred many times. The chain employs TRBV6-1 and TRBJ1-1, with TRBD1 identical over 9 bases. Germline CDR1 is MNHNS and CDR2 is SASEGT. Germline trimming cut 6 bases from V and 5 bases from J; bases unmatched to any gene: 7. The CDR3 extends over 14 amino acids. The CDR3 coding sequence is TGTGCCAGCAGACCGGGACAGGGAACAACTGAAGCTTTCTTT. It yields the protein CASRPGQGTTEAFF.

To note about this clonotype: The conserved phenylalanine or tryptophan normally closing the CDR3 is absent here, so this likely arose from a read error. The chain couples TRBV29-1 to TRBJ2-3; 10 nucleotides match TRBD2. This CDR3 region has 15 residues. From germline, CDR1 is SQVTM and CDR2 ANQGSEA. The CDR3 region is CSVASSSGSRDTQYS. As DNA, the CDR3 is TGCAGCGTTGCCTCATCTAGCGGGAGTAGAGATACACAGTATTCT.

With regard to this clonotype: A much bigger clone sits one base away, suggesting this may be a read error. The chain joins TRBV6-6 to TRBJ2-1, with 7 bases fitting TRBD2. The length of the CDR3 is 18 residues. Germline loops: CDR1 MNHNY, CDR2 SVGAGI (reference sequence). CDR3 region: CANSYSETPPLGRDEQFF. DNA of the CDR3: TGTGCCAACAGTTACTCCGAAACCCCCCCGTTAGGGAGGGATGAGCAGTTCTTC.

The rearrangement uses TRBV11-2 and TRBJ2-7; 9 bases line up with TRBD2. From germline, CDR1 is SGHAT and CDR2 FQNNGV. The CDR3 covers 14 residues. DNA of the CDR3: TGTGGGAGCAGCTTACTGGCGGGAGGGTACGGGCACTACTTC. It specifies CGSSLLAGGYGHYF.

This clonotype was detected many times. This sequence joins TRBV5-1 and TRBJ2-1; D not resolved. With 0 bases removed from V and 0 bases from J, the gap between germline ends came to 7 bases. The CDR3 length is 15 residues. CDR1 and CDR2 from the germline V gene are SGHRS and YFSETQ. Here the CDR3 reads CASSLGSFSYNEQFF. As DNA, the CDR3 is TGCGCCAGCAGCTTGGGGAGTTTCTCCTACAATGAGCAGTTCTTC.